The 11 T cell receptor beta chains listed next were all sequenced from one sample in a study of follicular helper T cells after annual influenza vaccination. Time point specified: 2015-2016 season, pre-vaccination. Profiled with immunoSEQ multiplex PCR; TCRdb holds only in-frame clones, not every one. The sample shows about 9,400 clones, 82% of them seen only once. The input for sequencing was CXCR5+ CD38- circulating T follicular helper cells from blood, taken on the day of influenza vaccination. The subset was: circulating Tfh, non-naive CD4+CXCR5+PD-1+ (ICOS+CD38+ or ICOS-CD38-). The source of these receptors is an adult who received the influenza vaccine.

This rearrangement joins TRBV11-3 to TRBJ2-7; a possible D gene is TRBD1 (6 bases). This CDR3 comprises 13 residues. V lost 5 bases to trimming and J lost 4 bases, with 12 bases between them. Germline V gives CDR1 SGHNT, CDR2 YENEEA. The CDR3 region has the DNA TGTGCCAGCAGCAGGGGGATCAGTTACGAGCAGTACTTC. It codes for CASSRGISYEQYF. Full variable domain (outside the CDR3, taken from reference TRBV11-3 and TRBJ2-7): EAGVVQSPRYKIIEKKQPVAFWCNPISGHNTLYWYLQNLGQGPELLIRYENEEAVDDSQLPKDRFSAERLKGVDSTLKIQPAELGDSAVYLCASSRGISYEQYFGPGTRLTVT.

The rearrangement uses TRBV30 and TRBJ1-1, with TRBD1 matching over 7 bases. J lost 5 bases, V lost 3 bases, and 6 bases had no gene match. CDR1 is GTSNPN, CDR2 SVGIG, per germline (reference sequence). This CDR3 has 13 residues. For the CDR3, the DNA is TGTGCCTGGAGCGCACAACAGGGGACTGAAGCTTTCTTT. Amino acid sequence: CAWSAQQGTEAFF. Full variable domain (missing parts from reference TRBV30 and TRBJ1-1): SQTIHQWPATLVQPVGSPLSLECTVEGTSNPNLYWYRQAAGRGLQLLFYSVGIGQISSEVPQNLSASRPQDRQFILSSKKLLLSDSGFYLCAWSAQQGTEAFFGQGTRLTVV.

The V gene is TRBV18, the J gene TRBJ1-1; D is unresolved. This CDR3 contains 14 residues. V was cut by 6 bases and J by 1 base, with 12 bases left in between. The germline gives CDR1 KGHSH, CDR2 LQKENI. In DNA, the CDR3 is TGTGCCAGCTCTTGGGAAGGTCGGAACACTGAAGCTTTCTTT. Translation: CASSWEGRNTEAFF. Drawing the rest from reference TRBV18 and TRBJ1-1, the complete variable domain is NAGVMQNPRHLVRRRGQEARLRCSPMKGHSHVYWYRQLPEEGLKFMVYLQKENIIDESGMPKERFSAEFPKEGPSILRIQQVVRGDSAAYFCASSWEGRNTEAFFGQGTRLTVV.

The CDR3 DNA reads TGTGCCAGCAGACGACAGGGGAACACAGATACGCAGTATTTT. Translated: CASRRQGNTDTQYF. The rearrangement uses TRBV27 and TRBJ2-3; 8 bases are shared with TRBD1. J gave up 2 bases and V 6 bases, and 4 bases lay outside the gene matches. Germline V CDR1 and CDR2: MNHEY, SMNVEV (reference sequence). There are 14 residues in the CDR3.

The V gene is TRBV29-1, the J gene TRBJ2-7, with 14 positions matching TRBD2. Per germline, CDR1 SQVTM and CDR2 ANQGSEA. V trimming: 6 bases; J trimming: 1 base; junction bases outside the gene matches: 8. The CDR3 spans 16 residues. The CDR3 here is CSVRLAGGKGSYEQYF. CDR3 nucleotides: TGCAGCGTCCGACTAGCGGGAGGGAAAGGTTCCTACGAGCAGTACTTC.

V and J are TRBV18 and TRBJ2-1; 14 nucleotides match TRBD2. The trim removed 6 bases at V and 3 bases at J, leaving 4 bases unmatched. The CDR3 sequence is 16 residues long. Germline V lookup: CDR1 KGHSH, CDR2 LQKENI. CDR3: CASSPGLAGGYNEQFF. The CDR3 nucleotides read TGTGCCAGCTCTCCCGGACTAGCGGGAGGCTACAATGAGCAGTTCTTC.

For the CDR3, the DNA is TGCGCCAGCAGCTTGGAGGAGGGGCGCTTTGGCTACACCTTC. It specifies CASSLEEGRFGYTF. V is TRBV5-1 and J is TRBJ1-2; TRBD1 might be the D (5 bases). The CDR3 contains 14 residues. The V end was cut by 0 bases, the J end by 7 bases, with 13 bases between. Germline lookup yields CDR1 SGHRS and CDR2 YFSETQ.

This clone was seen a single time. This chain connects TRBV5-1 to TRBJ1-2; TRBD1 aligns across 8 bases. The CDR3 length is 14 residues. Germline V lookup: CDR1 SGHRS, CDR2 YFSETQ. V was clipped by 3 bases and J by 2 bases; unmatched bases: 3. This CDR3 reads CASSWGQDNYGYTF. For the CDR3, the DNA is TGCGCCAGCAGCTGGGGACAGGACAACTATGGCTACACCTTC.

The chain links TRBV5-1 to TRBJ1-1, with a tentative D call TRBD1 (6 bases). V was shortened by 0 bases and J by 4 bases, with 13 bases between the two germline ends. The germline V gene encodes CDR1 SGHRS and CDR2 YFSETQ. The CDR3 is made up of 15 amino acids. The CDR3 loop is CASSLVRGGGTEAFF. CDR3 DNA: TGCGCCAGCAGCTTGGTCAGGGGAGGGGGCACTGAAGCTTTCTTT.

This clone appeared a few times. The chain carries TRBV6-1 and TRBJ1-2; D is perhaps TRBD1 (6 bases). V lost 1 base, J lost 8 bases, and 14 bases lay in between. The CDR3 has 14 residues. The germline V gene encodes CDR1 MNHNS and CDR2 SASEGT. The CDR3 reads CASSEDHRVVGYTF. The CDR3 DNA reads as TGTGCCAGCAGTGAAGATCACAGGGTCGTCGGCTACACCTTC.

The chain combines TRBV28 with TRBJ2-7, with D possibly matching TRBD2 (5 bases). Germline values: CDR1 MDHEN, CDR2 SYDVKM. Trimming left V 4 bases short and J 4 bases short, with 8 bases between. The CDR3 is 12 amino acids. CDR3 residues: CASSSGGYEQYF. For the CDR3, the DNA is TGTGCCAGCAGTTCCGGAGGATACGAGCAGTACTTC.